This T cell receptor beta chain was captured in a study of cytomegalovirus exposure and HLA in healthy donors (dated by TCRdb to about 2017). Regarding the research as a whole: According to an earlier analysis of a few hundred of the donors, about 179 million T cells yielded roughly 100 million unique TCR beta sequences and around 280 Gb of sequence data. An early release covering over 500 HLA-typed donors comprised around 300 gigabases of sequencing data and approximately 85 million unique TCR sequences. The genetic ancestry cluster associated with self-reported Caucasian donors included roughly 84% of the roughly 400 genotyped donors. The study was designed to test whether signatures of past pathogen exposure could be identified by cataloging public T cell receptors. The study used immunosequencing to profile the T cell repertoires of more than 650 subjects and linked those repertoires to cytomegalovirus serostatus. In addition to the first cohort of roughly 700 subjects, a separate validation cohort of 120 different subjects was used. To predict cytomegalovirus infection status, the study brought together high-throughput TCR immunosequencing, statistical association of individual TCRs with disease status, and machine learning. A later analysis re-analyzed previously published TCR beta repertoires from roughly 630 donors and added high-resolution HLA genotyping to study TCR occurrence patterns. In the later analysis, no new phenotypic data were used to find candidate immune exposures; instead, reliance was placed on TCR beta sequences and their occurrence across donors. To decide whether each TCR beta V gene segment behaved as functional or pseudogenic, an earlier analysis of approximately 600 of the donors relied on high-throughput TCR beta sequencing. Donor age, sex, ethnicity and CMV serostatus were collected together with the repertoire data. A later genetic analysis took genome-wide SNP genotypes for about 55% of the 666 donors and used that subset as a discovery cohort. Every discovery cohort repertoire had been produced on one sequencing platform. HLA typing included class I and class II loci at four-digit resolution. Typing coverage varied by locus: roughly 620-640 donors for A, B, C, DRB1 and DQB1; approximately 500 for DQA1; around 610 for DPA1; fewer than 480 for DPB1. Five DR-DQ haplotypes were handled as single units for association and clustering because linkage in the cohort was strong. Among some 410 genotyped donors of the cohort, an average of approximately 220,000 unique TCR beta nucleotide sequences was sequenced per donor, of which 15% to 20% were non-productive. General findings and caveats noted by the study authors: In a later analysis, around 17,000 TCR beta sequences were associated with specific HLA alleles at a false discovery rate of 0.05. Because HLA typing was missing for some donors at each locus, association tests included only the typed subset. Most TCR sequences were observed very rarely across donors, whereas some public TCRs were present in many individuals. Correlated functional status among segregating V segments might reflect linkage disequilibrium, but an unknown experimental factor could not be ruled out. A cluster of highly shared sequence variants was judged likely to represent a technical artifact of the sequencing pipeline. Because counts were too low, around 17 rarely observed V segments, including chromosome 9 orphons, were left out of the earlier analysis of some 640 of the donors. Presence/absence analyses assumed roughly uniform sequencing depth across donors, an assumption that may not hold. For the cohort, immune exposure information was limited to CMV serostatus. In the study, 150 to 200 TCR beta chains were listed as associated with cytomegalovirus. In an earlier analysis of some 500 of the donors, most TCR beta V segments appeared in productive rearrangements about 90% or about 30% of the time, broadly matching IMGT annotations. In vitro tests confirmed that three of the cytomegalovirus-associated TCR beta chains recognize cytomegalovirus antigens. When HLA alleles, especially DR and DQ, strongly co-occurred, TCR associations were difficult to assign to individual alleles. According to a later analysis, parvovirus B19, influenza, CMV and Epstein-Barr virus appeared linked to several top co-occurrence clusters. In a later analysis, HLA-associated TCR beta chains showed more clonal expansion and lower generation probabilities than non-associated chains that were equally common. The classifier was reported to diagnose cytomegalovirus status with high specificity and sensitivity in both the original cohort and the validation cohort. According to a later analysis, TCR association rates differed among HLA loci, with DRB1 alleles showing the most associated TCRs and HLA-C alleles showing the fewest. The authors suggested that the approach could potentially be extended to other disease states and immunological phenotypes. The cohort was sequenced for TCR beta chains only, and without alpha or paired-chain data the features that could be detected were limited. In a later analysis, most CMV-associated TCR beta chains were found to appear HLA-restricted, with HLA associations seemingly driven largely by CMV exposure. The 87-base-pair reads could not distinguish some IMGT-functional V segments, including TRBV6-2 and TRBV6-3, so those segments were excluded. According to a later genetic analysis, donors in an Asian-associated ancestry cluster had fewer N-insertions in productive TCRs than the approximately 670-donor mean. A further reported finding was that TCR beta sequences accurately predicted the HLA-A and HLA-B alleles for most subjects in the first cohort. A later genetic analysis associated a missense DCLRE1C variant with V-gene and J-gene trimming of TCR beta chains, and an independent cohort replicated the association.

The cohort comprised some 680 healthy bone marrow donors. All cohort members were sampled while nominally healthy, although unrecorded immune exposures were likely present. The donor tested CMV seropositive and was one of the 289 seropositive cohort members. A peripheral blood sample was collected from each donor, and TCR beta sequencing was performed on peripheral blood mononuclear cells. Genomic DNA extraction from the blood cell samples was performed with the Qiagen DNeasy Blood Extraction Kit. This clone showed up just once. This clone's antigen is unknown. Base qualities were left out, and no much larger clone turns up one base away. V is trimmed back by 7 bases and J by 1 base, and the junction contains 9 bases that no gene match accounts for. The CDR3 holds 15 amino acids from the cysteine to the phenylalanine. Only the CDR3 part of the read is kept: 45 bases, read in frame from the first base. The germline V gene gives CDR1 as SNHLY and CDR2 as FYNNEI.

Library method: the immunoSEQ multiplex PCR assay. For the multiplex PCR, a mixture combining 60 forward primers for TCR Vbeta segments and 13 reverse primers for TCR Jbeta segments was used. The CDR3 region of rearranged TCR beta genes was amplified from genomic DNA by a multiplex PCR assay. The amplified TCR beta libraries were sequenced on the Illumina HiSeq System as 87-base-pair reads. The study's own analysis went as follows. In a later analysis, around 80 million unique TCR beta chains were counted across the 666 repertoires, and about 9.9 million of these chains were shared by at least two donors. A nearest-neighbor algorithm error-corrected the raw reads and collapsed the reads into unique sequences, merging closely related sequences to remove PCR and sequencing errors. Alignment of CDR3 sequences to IMGT reference sequences was used to assign V, D and J gene segments. Each retained sequence needed at least a six-nucleotide match to both a V gene segment and a J gene segment. Rearrangements were classified as productive when the CDR3 lacked stop codons and remained in frame with V and J, and all other rearrangements were classified as non-productive. CDR3 was defined according to IMGT convention as the region running from the second conserved V-encoded cysteine to the conserved J-encoded phenylalanine. Sequences without an unambiguous match to a single V gene segment were excluded from the earlier analysis of approximately 560 of the donors. In an earlier analysis of 450 to 750 of the donors, a V segment was called functional when productive rearrangements were above 56.7%, and segregating when the standard deviation between donors exceeded 5%. A statistical classification framework was built to diagnose cytomegalovirus status from the catalog of TCR beta chain sequences. In a later analysis, TCR nucleotide sequences were compared against IMGT/GENE-DB human TR gene sequences so that V and J genes could be assigned. Using the TCRdist pipeline, a later analysis assigned CDR3 sequences along with most-parsimonious VDJ recombination scenarios. In a later analysis, each TCR beta chain was defined by its CDR3 amino acid sequence together with its V-gene family, and reads lacking a unique V-gene family were excluded. As a way to deal with suspected cross-contamination and a sequencing artifact, a later analysis dropped 500 to 700 nucleotide sequences that were highly shared and had low generation probability. In a later analysis, a clonal expansion index was calculated for each public chain from normalized within-repertoire ranks of inferred template counts. In a later analysis, generation probabilities were computed with a VDJ recombination model fitted to out-of-frame rearrangements, and the resulting probabilities were checked against IGoR. In a later analysis, hypergeometric tests were used to score TCR-TCR, TCR-HLA and TCR-CMV co-occurrence, with a repertoire-size bias correction applied to TCR pairs. To estimate false discovery rates, a later analysis permuted the HLA or CMV assignments 20 times. A later analysis grouped co-occurring TCRs with DBSCAN, adding TCRdist sequence similarity when clustering within HLA-allele-positive subsets. Co-occurrence clustering excluded repertoires with fewer than 30,000 or more than 120,000 public chains, plus five with anomalous nucleotide sharing. TCRdb re-hosts the immuneACCESS table, in-frame sequences only. Its copies lack some clones; in the studies checked, an unresolved V gene accounts for under half of them, and the cause for the rest is not known. Clonal size and the V and J genes are those of that table, whereas D and trimming came from the DNA. The sample records roughly 90,000 clones, around 82% of which are singletons. Of the sample, around 3.2% is held by the ten largest clones.

The sample comprised PBMCs. The rearranged segments are TRBV2 and TRBJ2-7; TRBD2 matches 8 bases in the middle. This TCR came from a man aged 30-40 years in good health and CMV-seropositive. Here is the DNA: TGTGCCAGCACACGGTCCGAGCGGGAGTCCTACGAGCAGTACTTC. Protein translation: CASTRSERESYEQYF.